Listed here is a single T cell receptor (beta chain). Its antigen is still unknown. Data came from immunoSEQ multiplex PCR; TCRdb stores just in-frame clones and leaves some out. The repertoire has roughly 100,000 clones, over 75% of them found once; the top ten carry 2.5% to 3%. The entry originates in a study of T cell responses to AZD1222 COVID-19 vaccine. Points from the study as a whole: Dominant at 160-218 and 743-854, vaccine-associated CD4 TCRs also spanned spike.

Germline trimming cut 11 bases from V and 1 base from J; bases unmatched to any gene: 10. The CDR3 covers 15 residues. CDR1 is ENHRY and CDR2 is SYGVKD in the germline V gene. Sequences were derived from peripheral blood, sampled on day 0 of AZD1222 vaccination. The clonotype comes from an adult in good health. The V gene is TRBV10-3, the J gene TRBJ2-3; 9 bases are a match to TRBD1. The CDR3 DNA reads TGTGCCGTTGGACTCCGGGACAGGGGCACAGATACGCAGTATTTT. This gives the protein CAVGLRDRGTDTQYF.